The entry below describes one T cell receptor (beta chain). Its antigen is not known. PCR employed 60 Vbeta and 13 Jbeta primers. Produced via immunoSEQ multiplex PCR; TCRdb's table is partial and in-frame only. In the table there are about 160,000 clones, 71% of which are singletons. This sample stems from a study of cytomegalovirus exposure and HLA in healthy donors. Study in general: From donors who were HLA-typed, an early data release held 81 million or so unique TCRs. Study results and caveats: Across donors, presence/absence analyses took sequencing depth to be roughly uniform. A later analysis reportedly found fewer N-insertions in an Asian-associated ancestry cluster than the roughly 680-donor mean.

Donors had nominal health at sampling but likely had unrecorded immune exposures. J gave up 6 bases and V 1 base, and 5 bases lay outside the gene matches. The CDR3 runs to 14 residues. Germline V gene data show CDR1 as LNHDA and CDR2 as SQIVND (reference sequence). The sequencing sample was made of PBMCs. The chain joins TRBV19 to TRBJ1-1, with 7 bases that match TRBD1. The TCR sequence derives from a woman between 25 and 40 years old in good health and CMV-seronegative. The CDR3 sequence is CASSIVTGRPEAFF. In DNA, the CDR3 is TGTGCCAGTAGTATAGTGACAGGGCGCCCTGAAGCTTTCTTT.